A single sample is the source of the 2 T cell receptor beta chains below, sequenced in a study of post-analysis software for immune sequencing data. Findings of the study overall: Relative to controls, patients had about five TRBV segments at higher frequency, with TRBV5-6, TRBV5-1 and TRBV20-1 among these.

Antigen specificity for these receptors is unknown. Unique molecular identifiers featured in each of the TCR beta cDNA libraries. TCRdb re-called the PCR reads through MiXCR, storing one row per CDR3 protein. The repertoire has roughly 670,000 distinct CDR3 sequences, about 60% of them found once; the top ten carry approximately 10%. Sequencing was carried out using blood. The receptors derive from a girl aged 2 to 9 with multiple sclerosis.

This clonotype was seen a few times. For the CDR3, the DNA is TGTGCCAGCAGCTCCGGGGCCGGAGGGGGCCATGGCTACACCTTC. It yields the protein CASSSGAGGGHGYTF. The chain recombines TRBV7-6 with TRBJ1-2, with 7 nucleotides matching TRBD1. The V gene end was trimmed by 4 bases and the J gene end by 6 bases; junction bases not matched to a gene: 11. The length of the CDR3 is 15 residues. Germline CDR1 reads SGHVS; CDR2 reads FNYEAQ.

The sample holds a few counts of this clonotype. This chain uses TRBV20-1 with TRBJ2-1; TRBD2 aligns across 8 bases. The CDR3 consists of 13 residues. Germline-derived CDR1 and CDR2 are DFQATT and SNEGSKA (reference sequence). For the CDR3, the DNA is TGCAGGGGCCCGGGGGGGACGTACAATGAGCAGTTCTTC. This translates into CRGPGGTYNEQFF.